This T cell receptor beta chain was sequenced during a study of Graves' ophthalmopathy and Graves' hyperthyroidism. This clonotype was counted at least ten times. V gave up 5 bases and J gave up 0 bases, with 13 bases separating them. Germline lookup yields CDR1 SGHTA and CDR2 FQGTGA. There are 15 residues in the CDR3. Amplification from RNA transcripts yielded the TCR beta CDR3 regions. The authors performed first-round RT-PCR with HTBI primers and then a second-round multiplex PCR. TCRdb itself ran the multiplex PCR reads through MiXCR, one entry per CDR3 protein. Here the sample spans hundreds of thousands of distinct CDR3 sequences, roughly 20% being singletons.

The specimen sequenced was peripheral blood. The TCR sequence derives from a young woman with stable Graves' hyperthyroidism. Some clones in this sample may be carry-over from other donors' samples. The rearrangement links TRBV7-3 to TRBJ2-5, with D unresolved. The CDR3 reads CASSPQTGNQETQYF. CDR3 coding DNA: TGTGCCAGCAGCCCCCAGACTGGCAACCAAGAGACCCAGTACTTC.